The T cell receptor beta chain under discussion was sequenced for a study of T-cell reconstitution after alpha-beta-depleted transplantation in children. Preparing the TCRbeta library involved the use of unique molecular identifiers. TCRdb re-called the PCR reads through MiXCR, storing one row per CDR3 protein. Of some 240,000 distinct CDR3 sequences listed, about 12% are singletons. The sequenced sample was PBMCs from the stem cell graft donor, obtained from the stem cell graft. The sequence derives from a human donor who donated a stem cell graft to a child with acute lymphoblastic leukemia.

The CDR3 nucleotides are TGCAGTGCTAGGCCCAGTTCAGAGACCCAGTACTTC. Its protein product is CSARPSSETQYF. The V and J genes are TRBV20-1 and TRBJ2-5; D not certain. V was cut by 3 bases and J by 4 bases, with 9 bases left in between. Germline V gene data show CDR1 as DFQATT and CDR2 as SNEGSKA (reference sequence). The CDR3 has 12 amino acids.